The clone carrying this T cell receptor (beta chain) appeared once. Assay used: immunoSEQ multiplex PCR; TCRdb lists only in-frame clones, some missing. This sample yields roughly 190,000 clones, of which over 75% are seen a single time; roughly 0.56% belongs to the top ten. This sample is part of a study of blood T cell repertoires in COVID-19. Study context: Sites in the United States, Italy and Spain provided acute and convalescent COVID-19 samples. Sample material is recorded as cDNA or gDNA derived from T cells, B-cell-depleted T cells, or PBMCs.

Trimming removed 7 bases from V and 1 base from J, with 23 bases in between. Germline-derived CDR1 and CDR2 are MDHEN and SYDVKM. The CDR3 is 17 residues long. The chain has TRBV28 and TRBJ2-7; maybe TRBD1 (5 bases). What was sequenced was peripheral blood. The receptor was derived from a man in his fifties with acute or convalescent COVID-19. CDR3 sequence: CASTTGPRTLPSYEQYV. The CDR3 region has the DNA TGTGCCAGCACCACCGGCCCAAGGACACTACCTTCCTACGAGCAGTACGTC.